This entry is about one TCR beta chain. This CDR3 has 13 amino acids. Germline loops: CDR1 KGHSH, CDR2 LQKENI. The V gene end was trimmed by 3 bases and the J gene end by 5 bases; junction bases not matched to a gene: 4. HIV-negative, healthy adults without recent acute infections or vaccinations were the donors. Unsorted samples used roughly 90 million PBMCs for genomic DNA. It was across several immunoSEQ plates that each subset's genomic DNA was evenly split. Libraries were prepared by immunoSEQ multiplex PCR; TCRdb keeps only in-frame clonotypes and omits some of them. The table lists about 490,000 clones, roughly 78% of them singletons, with about 12% in the top ten. The data originate from a study of shared clonotypes between healthy human individuals. Whole-study context: The cohort comprised two women and a few men. Their ages spanned 18 to 49 years.

The TCR was taken from a woman aged 40 to 50 in good health. Some clones in this sample may be carry-over from other donors' samples. The sequencing input was PBMCs. V usage is TRBV18 and J usage is TRBJ2-7; TRBD1 agrees at 7 bases. The CDR3 coding sequence is TGTGCCAGCTCACCGGGACAGTCAAACGAGCAGTACTTC. Its translation is CASSPGQSNEQYF.